The rows below give T cell receptor beta chains drawn from one sample of a study of cytomegalovirus exposure and HLA in healthy donors. The method was immunoSEQ multiplex PCR; TCRdb's version includes in-frame clones alone and lacks a portion of them. This table has hundreds of thousands of clones, about 90% appearing once. Sequencing used PBMCs. These receptors came from a woman younger than 45 in good health and CMV-seropositive. Each CDR3 is given with its conserved first and last residue.

J gene	V gene	CDR3 protein
TRBJ1-1	TRBV10-2	CASSSGTEAFF
TRBJ1-1	TRBV6-5	CASTPRTGGHAFF
TRBJ2-7	TRBV30	CAWSRDRASWEQYF
TRBJ1-5	TRBV27	CASSSLREQPQHF
TRBJ1-1	TRBV13	CASSPDRRNTEAFF
NA	TRBV2	CASRSQFYEQYF
TRBJ1-2	TRBV11-3	CASSFGTGDTVWGYTF
TRBJ2-7	TRBV7-6	CASSFSSGNEQYF
TRBJ1-2	TRBV7-9	CASSYWTSLAYGYTF
TRBJ1-1	TRBV4-1	CASSHGGPNTEAFF
TRBJ2-1	TRBV5-6	CASSFIWQNNEQFF
TRBJ2-7	TRBV30	CAWSVSIGPSSLYEQYF
TRBJ1-1	TRBV5-6	CASSFKNTEAFF
TRBJ2-6	TRBV12-5	CASANSDREVGGANVLTF
TRBJ2-5	TRBV27	CASRRGAWETQYF
TRBJ1-3	TRBV2	CASSEGFMSSGNTIYF
TRBJ1-3	TRBV6-6	CASSNPGDGNTIYF
TRBJ2-7	TRBV19	CASSMGVSYEQYF
TRBJ2-7	TRBV6-5	CASSISAAYEQYF
TRBJ2-5	TRBV12-2	CASRSYLIQETQYF
TRBJ1-5	TRBV6-1	CASSDAGSKQPQHF
TRBJ1-1	TRBV10-3	CAISTPTEYEAFF
TRBJ2-5	TRBV2	CASRQVRPETQYF
TRBJ2-1	TRBV28	CASGTSGDYNEQFF
TRBJ1-2	TRBV6-1	CASSASWTGFGYTF
TRBJ2-1	TRBV19	CASSIPFKGNNEQFF
TRBJ2-7	TRBV4-1	CASSQPPSGTYEQYF
TRBJ2-5	TRBV7-2	CASSLGTGDGEETQYF
TRBJ1-4	TRBV5-1	CASSRTGSGEKLFF
TRBJ2-3	TRBV2	CASSTYTDTQYF
TRBJ2-1	TRBV19	CASSRIAGGDEQFF
TRBJ1-1	TRBV9	CASSGYRGATEAFF
TRBJ2-7	TRBV5-4	CASSQTNLKEGSEQYF
TRBJ1-5	TRBV6-1	CASSEAGAVGGAQHF
TRBJ2-7	TRBV27	CASSLSRGRVSSEYEQYF
TRBJ2-2	TRBV7-8	CASSPFGREYRRGELFF
TRBJ2-1	TRBV5-6	CASSLEAGGYNEQFF
TRBJ2-7	TRBV5-6	CASSLDDFYEQYF
TRBJ2-7	TRBV7-3	CASSSTTGEQYF
TRBJ2-1	TRBV5-1	CASSLTALTSGAYNEQFF
TRBJ2-7	TRBV7-8	CASSLAPGSDMKQYF
TRBJ2-6	TRBV27	CASSNVGRAAGANVLTF
TRBJ2-1	TRBV28	CASTTPGTVYNEQFF
TRBJ1-1	TRBV6-5	CASSYSTGGGTEAFF
TRBJ1-1	TRBV6-1	CASSDRWRAEAFF
TRBJ1-4	TRBV14	CASSPETGSEKLFF
TRBJ2-7	TRBV5-1	CASSLARGAGVVYEQYF
TRBJ1-2	TRBV9	CASSPRTVSNYGYTF
TRBJ2-7	TRBV6-1	CASSEGAVIYEQYF
TRBJ2-1	TRBV2	CASSELAGPYNEQFF
TRBJ2-3	TRBV19	CASSVTREASSTDTQYF
TRBJ2-1	TRBV10-3	CAISDRGTYNEQFF
TRBJ1-3	TRBV5-1	CASSNAEPGQGEYGNTIYF
TRBJ2-3	TRBV13	CASSGAESGIGTDTQYF
TRBJ2-5	TRBV7-9	CASSSPGGLPARETQYF